The 13 T cell receptor beta chains below all came from one sample that was sequenced in a study of shared clonotypes between healthy human individuals. Libraries were prepared by immunoSEQ multiplex PCR; TCRdb keeps only in-frame clonotypes and omits some of them. The data show under 300,000 clones, over 50% seen once. The sample consisted of memory CD4+ T cells sorted from blood. The subset is: CD45RA-negative fraction. Source of these receptors: a man aged 25-45 years in good health.

In the case of this clone: The same CDR3 can be traced to other DNA sequences in this sample. V is TRBV4-3 and J is TRBJ2-3; TRBD2 might be the D (5 bases). V was trimmed by 1 base and J by 5 bases, leaving 16 bases between them. The CDR3 runs to 16 residues. Germline V gene sequence: CDR1 LGHNA, CDR2 YSLEER. The CDR3 loop is CASSQGKPSRGDTQYF. In DNA form, the CDR3 reads TGCGCCAGCAGCCAAGGCAAGCCTAGCCGGGGAGATACGCAGTATTTT.

The rearrangement links TRBV25-1 to TRBJ2-3; TRBD2 might be the D (5 bases). CDR3 length equals 14 residues. With 2 bases removed from V and 11 bases from J, the gap between germline ends came to 17 bases. The germline V gene has CDR1 MGHDK and CDR2 SYGVNS. CDR3 DNA sequence: TGTGCCAGCAGTGAACCTCGGACTGCCGTGAGGCAGTATTTT. This codes for CASSEPRTAVRQYF.

This clone turned up a few times. The DNA of the CDR3 is TGCGCCAGCAGCCAATCGGGTGGGCCCTACGAGCAGTACTTC. Amino acid sequence: CASSQSGGPYEQYF. The chain has TRBV4-3 and TRBJ2-7; D uncertain. From germline, CDR1 is LGHNA and CDR2 YSLEER. V lost 2 bases, J lost 2 bases, and 10 bases lay in between. The CDR3 covers 14 residues.

V usage is TRBV5-1 and J usage is TRBJ2-7; TRBD2 agrees at 10 bases. V lost 0 bases and J lost 5; bases outside the gene matches: 5. Germline assignment: CDR1 SGHRS and CDR2 YFSETQ. The CDR3 spans 15 residues. The CDR3 DNA sequence: TGCGCCAGCAGCTTGGAGCTAGCGGGAGTTAACGAGCAGTACTTC. Translated: CASSLELAGVNEQYF.

The gene calls are TRBV11-2 and TRBJ2-1, with TRBD2 matching 10 bases. J lost 5 bases, V lost 8 bases, and 6 bases had no gene match. CDR1 SGHAT and CDR2 FQNNGV come from the germline V gene. The CDR3 extends over 14 amino acids. The chain's CDR3 is CASRSGRSHNEQFF. The CDR3 DNA reads TGTGCCAGCCGTAGCGGGAGGAGTCACAATGAGCAGTTCTTC.

This clone has more than one count but fewer than ten. The DNA of the CDR3 is TGTGCCAGCACCCTGGGGGGGACGTCTACCTACGAGCAGTACTTC. Its translation: CASTLGGTSTYEQYF. The chain employs TRBV6-5 and TRBJ2-7; TRBD2 matches 7 bases. The germline gives CDR1 MNHEY, CDR2 SVGAGI. The CDR3 runs to 15 residues. V shed 7 bases, J shed 2 bases, and the junction held 11 bases outside the gene matches.

The chain employs TRBV10-3 and TRBJ2-3; 10 bases map to TRBD1. Germline CDR1 ENHRY, CDR2 SYGVKD. The CDR3 is 13 amino acids. The trim removed 11 bases at V and 4 bases at J, leaving 6 bases unmatched. The CDR3: CALRDRGADTQYF. For the CDR3, the DNA is TGTGCCCTCCGGGACAGGGGTGCAGATACGCAGTATTTT.

The J gene is TRBJ2-3, the V gene TRBV2; tentative D call: TRBD1 (6 bases). Germline values: CDR1 SNHLY, CDR2 FYNNEI. The ends were cut back, 6 bases at V and 6 bases at J, with 19 bases in the middle. This CDR3 region has 15 residues. In DNA, the CDR3 is TGTGCCAGCAGGGAATCGGGACACGGAATCGATACGCAGTATTTT. Its protein product is CASRESGHGIDTQYF.

This clone was recorded only once. The V call is TRBV5-1, the J call TRBJ1-2, with a possible D match to TRBD1 (5 bases). Germline V gene data show CDR1 as SGHRS and CDR2 as YFSETQ. This CDR3 has 14 residues. V was trimmed by 0 bases and J by 8 bases, leaving 14 bases between them. CDR3 sequence reads: CASSLGTSAGGYTF. In DNA, the CDR3 is TGCGCCAGCAGCTTGGGGACAAGCGCGGGGGGCTACACCTTC. The full variable domain, with the rest looked up from reference TRBV5-1 and TRBJ1-2, is KAGVTQTPRYLIKTRGQQVTLSCSPISGHRSVSWYQQTPGQGLQFLFEYFSETQRNKGNFPGRFSGRQFSNSRSEMNVSTLELGDSALYLCASSLGTSAGGYTFGSGTRLTVV.

The table lists this clone with a few counts. The rearrangement uses TRBV5-6 and TRBJ1-1; D is unresolved. The CDR3 is made up of 12 amino acids. Between the trimmed V and J ends, which lost 5 bases and 4 bases, there was a span of 9 bases. Germline CDR1 and CDR2: SGHDT and YYEEEE. The CDR3 spells CASSSSPTEAFF. CDR3 coding DNA: TGTGCCAGCAGTTCCTCCCCCACTGAAGCTTTCTTT.

The V and J genes are TRBV27 and TRBJ2-2; D tentatively fits TRBD1 or TRBD2 (6 bases each). The CDR3 spans 15 residues. CDR1 is MNHEY, CDR2 SMNVEV, per germline (reference sequence). Trimming took 2 bases from V and 0 from J, leaving 7 bases between them. This CDR3 reads CASSLRGANTGELFF. For the CDR3, the DNA is TGTGCCAGCAGTTTAAGGGGGGCGAACACCGGGGAGCTGTTTTTT.

The chain has TRBV7-9 and TRBJ1-1; TRBD1 matches 7 bases. This CDR3 is 14 amino acids long. From germline, CDR1 is SEHNR and CDR2 FQNEAQ (reference sequence). With V trimmed by 5 bases and J by 6 bases, 9 bases remained unmatched. The CDR3 nucleotides are TGTGCCAGCAGCCCACAACAGGGGTCTTCTGAAGCTTTCTTT. It yields the protein CASSPQQGSSEAFF.

This clone appeared once. Other nucleotide sequences from this sample produce the same CDR3. The J gene is TRBJ2-7, the V gene TRBV2; 7 bases map to TRBD1. Germline loops: CDR1 SNHLY, CDR2 FYNNEI. Trimming took 4 bases from V and 3 from J; bases not matched to a gene: 0. This CDR3 contains 12 residues. For the CDR3, the DNA is TGTGCCAGCAGTGGACAGGGCTACGAGCAGTACTTC. Residues: CASSGQGYEQYF.